This T cell receptor beta chain was captured in a study of blood T cells in healthy people across ages. For the second PCR, which ran for roughly 6 to 11 cycles, a sample-barcoded 5' primer and a J-beta primer mix were used. Unique molecular identifiers of 12 random nucleotides labeled each cDNA. TCRdb analysed the 5' RACE reads with MiXCR anew, one entry per CDR3 protein. This table holds roughly 860,000 distinct CDR3 sequences, approximately 67% found once. Peripheral blood was drawn, approximately 9.4 milliliters per donor. Turning to this clonotype: Its antigen is unknown.

Study outcomes and limitations: Estimated diversity that came from one million T cells was considered an underestimate. As age increased, TCR beta diversity per million T cells fell in a roughly linear fashion.

Looked up from germline, CDR1 is MNHEY and CDR2 is SMNVEV (reference sequence). Losses at the gene ends were 4 bases for V and 0 bases for J; bases not matched to a gene: 4. This CDR3 spans 15 amino acids. The chain uses TRBV27 and TRBJ2-3; 7 bases agree with TRBD1. Sequenced input: blood. The TCR sequence derives from a man under 40 in good health. DNA of the CDR3: TGTGCCAGCAGTTGGGGACAGCCTAGCACAGATACGCAGTATTTT. It codes for CASSWGQPSTDTQYF.